This T cell receptor beta chain originates from a study of shared clonotypes between healthy human individuals. Study-wide results and caveats: A small donor pool kept down the genetic and exposure-history diversity that was represented. Tissues were not sampled, only blood, and their repertoires likely differ.

Each donor was a Caucasian adult residing in Nashville, Tennessee. The table lists this clone with a few counts. The antigen remains undetermined. At a deep level, the assay was run. The protocol was immunoSEQ multiplex PCR, while the TCRdb copy is restricted to in-frame clones and leaves out a portion. The sample gives about 490,000 clones, approximately 79% of which show up once; approximately 12% is in the top ten. V lost 2 bases and J lost 2, with 10 bases in between. This CDR3 is built from 14 residues. Germline V gene data show CDR1 as SGHTA and CDR2 as FQGNSA. The chain recombines TRBV7-2 with TRBJ2-7, with D possibly TRBD2 on 5 matching bases. Sequenced: PBMCs. This TCR came from a middle-aged woman in good health. Some clones in this sample may be carry-over from other donors' samples. The CDR3 DNA reads TGTGCCAGCAGCTTACCGGGAATTCCCTACGAGCAGTACTTC. Translation gives CASSLPGIPYEQYF.